The entry below gives a single T cell receptor beta chain sequence along with its context. This record belongs to a study of blood T cell repertoires in COVID-19. With V trimmed by 1 base and J by 6 bases, 12 bases remained unmatched. The germline V gene has CDR1 MGHRA and CDR2 YSYEKL. The CDR3 covers 17 residues. Methods used by the authors: The assay estimated nucleated cells by amplifying reference gene primers. TCRdb's copy holds only in-frame clones and misses some; the assay was immunoSEQ multiplex PCR. V and J calls and clone size are given by that table; D and trimming were obtained from the DNA. The sample lists roughly 200,000 clones; approximately 89% were seen once.

The sample was PBMCs or T cells enriched from blood (not recorded which). This TCR derives from a woman in her 40s with acute COVID-19. The chain is built from TRBV4-1 and TRBJ2-7, with 10 bases identical to TRBD1. As DNA, the CDR3 is TGCGCCAGCAGCCAAGGCCCCCTCCGGGACAGGGGTGGCGAGCAGTACTTC. Amino acid sequence: CASSQGPLRDRGGEQYF.